One and the same sample provided the 21 T cell receptor beta chains below, sequenced in a study of low-dose radiotherapy and immunotherapy resistance in tumors. Primers targeting TRAV and TRBV primed first-strand cDNA, covering alpha and beta chains. A constant-region primer paired with the V-primer adapter amplified TCRs over approximately 20 PCR cycles. TCRdb passed the reads through MiXCR, listing each CDR3 protein once. The repertoire holds about 30,000 distinct CDR3 sequences, with 45% to 50% as singletons. Time point denoted: after trial treatment. As for treatment: LDRT plus nivolumab, ipilimumab, low-dose cyclophosphamide and aspirin (RACIN trial). The starting material was PBMCs, obtained after low-dose radiotherapy plus immunotherapy. Every receptor here comes from a male donor with gallbladder cancer.

Written as DNA, the CDR3 is TGTGCCAGCAGCTCTAGCGGGAGGGCCGGTGCAGATACGCAGTATTTT. It yields the protein CASSSSGRAGADTQYF. The rearrangement links TRBV28 to TRBJ2-3; 12 nucleotides align to TRBD2. With V trimmed by 6 bases and J by 4 bases, 8 bases remained unmatched. CDR3 size: 16 residues. Germline loops: CDR1 MDHEN, CDR2 SYDVKM.

V and J are TRBV21-1 and TRBJ2-4; TRBD2 reflects the table's D call only, with no check against the DNA. TRBV21-1 is a known pseudogene. The CDR3 loop spans 19 amino acids. The CDR3, as DNA: TGTGCCAGCAGCACATTAGCGGGTGCAGGGGCACGAGCCAAAAACATTCAGTACTTC. This codes for CASSTLAGAGARAKNIQYF.

Sample share makes this clonotype medium-sized. This rearrangement joins TRBV6-2 or TRBV6-3 to TRBJ2-5; no clear D. Germline V gives CDR1 MNHEY, CDR2 SVGEGT. CDR3 length: 12 amino acids. With 5 bases removed from V and 4 bases from J, the gap between germline ends came to 8 bases. The CDR3 DNA reads as TGTGCCAGCAGTGATTTCGTAGAGACCCAGTACTTC. Its protein is CASSDFVETQYF.

The sample holds one count of this clonotype. The chain uses TRBV5-1 and TRBJ2-1; TRBD1 or TRBD2 may be the D gene (5 bases each). The V end lost 5 bases, the J end lost 8 bases, and 20 bases lay between the germline ends. CDR1 and CDR2 (germline): SGHRS, YFSETQ. The CDR3 contains 15 residues. CDR3 DNA sequence: TGCGCCAGCAGTGATGAGGGGCCGGGGTTGGATGAGCAGTTCTTC. Protein product: CASSDEGPGLDEQFF.

This clonotype was observed at least ten times. The CDR3 protein is CASSLGEVGNTIYF. The CDR3 DNA reads TGTGCCAGCAGCTTAGGAGAAGTTGGAAACACCATATATTTT. This rearrangement joins TRBV7-6 to TRBJ1-3, with unresolved D. The CDR3 length is 14 residues. From germline, CDR1 is SGHVS and CDR2 FNYEAQ. V lost 1 base, J lost 3 bases, and 7 bases lay in between.

This clonotype is categorized as medium-sized (0.01 to 0.1%). The rearrangement links TRBV10-3 to TRBJ1-2, with D tentatively TRBD1 (5 bases). V gave up 0 bases and J gave up 5 bases, with 13 bases separating them. This CDR3 contains 15 residues. Germline lookup yields CDR1 ENHRY and CDR2 SYGVKD. CDR3 nucleotide sequence: TGTGCCATCAGTGAGTCGGACGCCGAGGGGTATGGCTACACCTTC. As protein: CAISESDAEGYGYTF.

This clonotype occurred many times. This rearrangement joins TRBV7-3 to TRBJ2-7, with 10 bases fitting TRBD2. The CDR3 contains 14 residues. Germline-derived CDR1 and CDR2 are SGHTA and FQGTGA. V dropped 2 bases and J dropped 4; count of bases not matched to a gene: 2. The CDR3: CASSLSSGSYEQYF. The CDR3 DNA follows: TGTGCCAGCAGCTTATCTAGCGGGAGTTACGAGCAGTACTTC.

This clonotype was observed many times. The rearrangement links TRBV14 to TRBJ2-3; D not certain. This CDR3 has 13 residues. In germline, CDR1 is SGHDN, CDR2 FVKESK. The germline V and J ends were trimmed by 0 bases and 9 bases, with 10 bases remaining between them. The CDR3 reads CASSQDSSWTQYF. CDR3 nucleotides: TGTGCCAGCAGCCAAGATTCTTCATGGACGCAGTATTTT.

By its share, this clonotype is medium-sized. This sequence joins TRBV28 and TRBJ2-7; 9 bases line up with TRBD1. This CDR3 comprises 15 residues. With 4 bases clipped from V and 0 bases from J, the junction kept 4 bases outside the gene matches. CDR1 and CDR2 from the germline V gene are MDHEN and SYDVKM. The CDR3 loop is CASSWTGASSYEQYF. CDR3 in DNA: TGTGCCAGCAGTTGGACAGGGGCTAGCTCCTACGAGCAGTACTTC.

The chain couples TRBV28 to TRBJ1-1; D uncertain. V gave up 6 bases and J gave up 5 bases, with 10 bases separating them. This CDR3 comprises 12 residues. CDR1 and CDR2 from the germline V gene are MDHEN and SYDVKM. CDR3 amino acids: CASSPRGTEAFF. DNA for the CDR3: TGTGCCAGCAGCCCGCGGGGAACTGAAGCTTTCTTT.

The CDR3 protein is CASSQSGGRGETQYF. CDR3 DNA: TGTGCCAGCAGCCAAAGTGGCGGGAGAGGGGAGACCCAGTACTTC. The chain combines TRBV3-1 with TRBJ2-5, with 7 bases lining up with TRBD2. The CDR3 runs to 15 residues. Germline V gene data show CDR1 as LGHDT and CDR2 as YNNKEL (reference sequence). With V trimmed by 2 bases and J by 5 bases, 8 bases remained unmatched.

This clonotype was found many times. This sequence joins TRBV4-2 and TRBJ2-1; 8 bases are a match to TRBD2. The CDR3 covers 16 residues. V shed 0 bases, J shed 5 bases, and the junction held 6 bases outside the gene matches. Germline loops: CDR1 LGHNA, CDR2 YNFKEQ. Written as DNA, the CDR3 is TGTGCCAGCAGCCAAGAAGTTCGCGGGGGGAACAATGAGCAGTTCTTC. It translates to CASSQEVRGGNNEQFF.

This clonotype was observed many times. The gene calls are TRBV30 and TRBJ1-1, with D maybe TRBD1 (6 bases). Looked up from germline, CDR1 is GTSNPN and CDR2 is SVGIG (reference sequence). There are 18 residues in the CDR3. V lost 0 bases and J lost 2, with 22 bases in between. CDR3 sequence (DNA): TGTGCCTGGAGTGTAAACGGTCAAGTTAGGGGGTACAACACTGAAGCTTTCTTT. Translating it yields CAWSVNGQVRGYNTEAFF.

This clonotype has a count of ten or more. The genes are TRBV15 and TRBJ2-7; D uncertain. In germline, CDR1 is LNHNV, CDR2 YYDKDF (reference sequence). The V end lost 3 bases, the J end lost 9 bases, and 15 bases lay between the germline ends. The CDR3 sequence is 13 residues long. The CDR3 loop reads CATSSTGMSVQYF. The CDR3 DNA reads TGTGCCACCAGCAGTACTGGCATGTCAGTGCAGTACTTC.

The chain has TRBV4-3 and TRBJ1-5; TRBD1 matches 8 bases. This CDR3 has 17 residues. V shed 4 bases and J 5 bases; nucleotides not matched to a gene: 13. Germline V gene data show CDR1 as LGHNA and CDR2 as YSLEER. This CDR3 is CASSPRTGRSGDQPQHF. The CDR3 DNA follows: TGCGCCAGCAGCCCCAGGACAGGGAGGAGTGGAGATCAGCCCCAGCATTTT.

V is TRBV11-2 and J is TRBJ2-7, with TRBD1 as a possible D gene (6 bases). The germline V gene encodes CDR1 SGHAT and CDR2 FQNNGV. The CDR3 length is 12 residues. V was pared by 4 bases and J by 9 bases, with 13 bases between. CDR3 in amino acids: CASSSPTGSQYF. In DNA form, the CDR3 reads TGTGCCAGCAGCTCCCCGACAGGCTCGCAGTACTTC.

This clonotype has ten or more counts. The chain joins TRBV29-1 to TRBJ1-2; a possible D gene is TRBD1 (6 bases). Germline V gene data show CDR1 as SQVTM and CDR2 as ANQGSEA. This CDR3 contains 14 residues. Trimming removed 3 bases from V and 7 bases from J, with 18 bases in between. The CDR3, as DNA: TGCAGCGTTGAGGAGGGGAAGGGACAACGTGGCTACACCTTC. It specifies CSVEEGKGQRGYTF.

By proportion, this clonotype is medium-sized. This sequence joins TRBV12-3 or TRBV12-4 and TRBJ1-5, with 9 bases aligning to TRBD1. The trim removed 4 bases at V and 7 bases at J, leaving 11 bases unmatched. The CDR3 has 16 amino acids. CDR3 coding DNA: TGTGCCAGCAGTTACTCAAGTACAGGGGGCGGGCAGCCCCAGCATTTT. Translated: CASSYSSTGGGQPQHF.

The rearrangement uses TRBV27 and TRBJ2-1, with 10 bases matching TRBD2. V trimming: 5 bases; J trimming: 8 bases; junction bases outside the gene matches: 24. The germline V gene encodes CDR1 MNHEY and CDR2 SMNVEV (reference sequence). CDR3 length equals 20 residues. The CDR3 here is CASSPKTSGGAVLRRDEQFF. CDR3 DNA sequence: TGTGCCAGCAGTCCCAAGACGAGCGGGGGGGCCGTTCTTAGAAGGGATGAGCAGTTCTTC.

This clonotype was recorded many times. The rearrangement uses TRBV11-2 and TRBJ2-1; 7 bases line up with TRBD2. The CDR3 totals 14 residues. Germline trimming cut 3 bases from V and 6 bases from J; bases unmatched to any gene: 5. Germline V CDR1 and CDR2: SGHAT, FQNNGV. The CDR3: CASSFGLAGNEQFF. The CDR3 bases are TGTGCCAGCAGCTTTGGTTTAGCGGGCAATGAGCAGTTCTTC.

This clonotype was observed at least ten times. The genes are TRBV5-1 and TRBJ1-2; TRBD1 might be the D (5 bases). Deletions cut 4 bases from V and 0 bases from J, with 10 bases between. The germline gives CDR1 SGHRS, CDR2 YFSETQ. The CDR3 is made up of 14 amino acids. This CDR3 is CASSAGPANYGYTF. CDR3 sequence (DNA): TGCGCCAGCAGCGCGGGACCGGCTAACTATGGCTACACCTTC.